This TCR beta chain originates from a study of shared clonotypes between healthy human individuals. Trimming pared 6 bases from V and 2 bases from J, leaving 6 bases between. Germline V CDR1 and CDR2: MNHEY, SVGAGI. The CDR3 is 12 amino acids. Produced via immunoSEQ multiplex PCR; TCRdb's table is partial and in-frame only. Here the sample spans a few million clones, around 94% being singletons. This sequence originates from a man aged 18 to 30 in good health. The material sequenced was naive CD4+ T cells sorted from blood. Documented subset: CD45RA+ positively selected. The chain has TRBV6-5 and TRBJ2-3; no clear D. The CDR3 reads CASSTATDTQYF. The CDR3 DNA follows: TGTGCCAGCAGCACAGCCACAGATACGCAGTATTTT.